The T cell receptor beta chain under discussion was sequenced for a study of Ad26.COV2.S vaccination and SARS-CoV-2 variants (dated by TCRdb to about 2021). Regarding the complete study: Vaccine-arm donors came from COV1001, a multicentre, randomized, double-blind, placebo-controlled phase I-IIa trial of Ad26.COV2.S in healthy adults. Sequencing of the TCRbeta repertoire served to evaluate the specificity and breadth of SARS-CoV-2-reactive T cell receptors following Ad26.COV2.S vaccination. Blinding of investigators to trial group allocation was maintained during experiments and outcome assessment. Dosing of Ad26.COV2.S was intramuscular, at either 5x10^10 or 1x10^11 viral particles, delivered as one shot or as two shots spaced 56 days apart. Trial participants were randomized into five groups of five: low-dose or high-dose Ad26.COV2.S given once or twice, or placebo on both occasions. A total of 32 samples were included in the TCR-sequenced set, comprising around 19 Ad26.COV2.S vaccine recipients, 5 placebo recipients and 8 SARS-CoV-2 convalescent individuals.

Regarding this clone: This receptor's antigen is unknown. Within one base of it there is no much larger clone, and no base qualities were kept.

As encoded in the germline V gene, CDR1 is MDHEN while CDR2 is SYDVKM. Spanning cysteine to phenylalanine, the CDR3 consists of 15 amino acids. The entry retains the CDR3 DNA only, 45 bases that are in frame from base 1. V sheds 2 bases and J sheds 6 bases, leaving 16 bases between their ends. The paper as a whole reports these results and caveats: Higher spike-specific TCR breadth was observed in Ad26.COV2.S recipients than in placebo recipients (P = 0.0014). After vaccination, substantial breadth of spike-specific CD8+ and CD4+ T cell responses was reported. The study was not powered for comparison of responses between vaccine doses or regimens. Comparable non-spike TCR breadth was observed between vaccine and placebo recipients, consistent with only spike being contained in the vaccine. It was noted by the authors that total T cell responses may have been underestimated by the TCR breadth and depth analyses.

This specimen's treatment or condition label, per the study, means: around 19 received Ad26.COV2.S at low or high dose, single or two shots; about 5 received placebo; per-sample allocation not given. For vaccine and placebo recipients, the sequenced repertoires came from samples collected on day 63 after the first injection. In Cohort 1b, more than 20 adults aged 18-55 years were enrolled at a single site in Boston, USA, between 29 July and 7 August 2020. Ad26.COV2.S was a replication-incompetent adenovirus type 26 vector expressing a prefusion-stabilized SARS-CoV-2 spike protein from the original Wuhan strain. TCRbeta CDR3 regions were sequenced with the immunoSEQ Assay. After extraction, genomic DNA underwent amplification by bias-controlled multiplex PCR, followed by high-throughput sequencing. For the original study's pipeline: To quantify the absolute abundance of every unique TCRbeta CDR3 region, sequences were collapsed and filtered. T cell fraction was estimated by normalization of TCRbeta template counts to usable DNA, with usable DNA being measured through amplification of reference genes present in all nucleated cells. Repertoire TCRs were annotated as SARS-CoV-2-specific when V gene, CDR3 amino acid sequence and J gene were exactly matched to a known reactive TCR set. The reference SARS-CoV-2 TCR set was derived from MIRA and filtered for enrichment in COVID-19-positive ImmuneCODE repertoires, a step that removed public or cross-reactive TCRs. Using the MIRA antigens, annotated TCRs were further analysed by specific ORF or by position within an ORF. Breadth was defined as the number of annotated unique rearrangements divided by the total number of unique productive rearrangements, and depth was defined as the summed frequency of the annotated unique rearrangements. Group comparisons of TCR breadth used two-sided Wilcoxon rank-sum tests. Entries here come from immuneACCESS through TCRdb and include only in-frame sequences with V and J called. Some clones fail to appear in such tables; in the studies checked, an unresolved V gene covers under half of the shortfall, and the cause of the remainder is unknown. V, J and clone size were drawn from that table, and D and trimming were deduced from the DNA. The sample includes roughly 510,000 clones, with around 90% observed a single time. The ten largest clones capture 13% of the sample.

The source of this sequence is a person between 18 and 59 years old who received the Ad26.COV2.S COVID-19 vaccine or a placebo. The sequencing here drew on peripheral blood, taken in a trial of Ad26.COV2.S vaccine versus placebo. The V gene is TRBV28 and the J gene is TRBJ1-1, and TRBD1 may be the D gene, going by 6 matching bases. The nucleotides are TGTGCCAGCAGTTTAGAGTGGGGGCGAGGGTCTGAAGCTTTCTTT. Its protein product is CASSLEWGRGSEAFF. The variable domain in full, with residues beyond the CDR3 obtained from the reference TRBV28 and TRBJ1-1 genes, is DVKVTQSSRYLVKRTGEKVFLECVQDMDHENMFWYRQDPGLGLRLIYFSYDVKMKEKGDIPEGYSVSREKKERFSLILESASTNQTSMYLCASSLEWGRGSEAFFGQGTRLTVV.